A single sample gave rise to the 3 T cell receptor beta chains below, sequenced in a study of cytomegalovirus exposure and HLA in healthy donors. The table came from immunoSEQ multiplex PCR; TCRdb's copy has only in-frame clones and leaves some out. The sample includes approximately 140,000 clones, around 86% of them seen just once. Sequenced input: PBMCs. The receptors originated from a man in his late teens or twenties in good health and CMV-seropositive.

The gene calls are TRBV19 and TRBJ1-2; TRBD1 might be the D (6 bases). Deletions cut 6 bases from V and 3 bases from J, with 11 bases between. Germline values: CDR1 LNHDA, CDR2 SQIVND (reference sequence). The CDR3 contains 13 residues. CDR3 sequence (DNA): TGTGCCAGTAGCCCACAGGGTCACTATGGCTACACCTTC. Translated: CASSPQGHYGYTF.

On this clone: Without the conserved terminal phenylalanine or tryptophan, this CDR3 likely stems from a read error. Because the CDR3's place on the DNA is in doubt, the DNA is left out and the CDR3 is given as listed by TCRdb. J is TRBJ2-3 and V is TRBV5-3; the DNA was not compared with TRBD1, the D call given in the table. TRBV5-3 is filed as an ORF, its function uncertain. From its first to its last residue, the CDR3 has 11 amino acids. CDR3 in amino acids: CARSLQQEHSS.

The J gene is TRBJ2-7, the V gene TRBV7-8; 7 positions match TRBD2. The CDR3 spans 12 residues. V was clipped by 4 bases and J by 6 bases; unmatched bases: 3. Germline V gene lookup returns CDR1 SGHVS and CDR2 FQNEAQ. The DNA of the CDR3 is TGTGCCAGCAGCTGGGGGGGGAGCGAGCAGTACTTC. It specifies CASSWGGSEQYF.